This passage covers 31 T cell receptor beta chains from one sample sequenced in a study of vaccination and CD4 T cells after COVID-19. Which antigens these TCRs recognize remains unknown. Sequencing of the DNA from cultured CD4+ T cells was carried out with the Oncomine TCR Beta short-read assay. One entry per CDR3 protein, called by TCRdb with MiXCR from the PCR reads. Seen here are over 9,000 distinct CDR3 sequences, about 26% observed once, and the top ten hold roughly 13%. The treatment is: 10-day PBMC culture with coronavirus spike peptide pools or control peptides (ViraFEST assay). The sequences come from CD4+ T cells from blood, cultured in vitro, collected after SARS-CoV-2 vaccination. The receptor source for this set is a human donor who had recovered from COVID-19.

This clonotype turned up a few times. The chain carries TRBV6-1 and TRBJ1-5, with TRBD1 matching over 9 bases. The CDR3 totals 16 residues. Germline loops: CDR1 MNHNS, CDR2 SASEGT. The junction had 10 bases not matched to a gene; V was cut back by 2 bases and J by 8 bases. CDR3 bases: TGTGCCAGCAGTGAATCAGGACAGGGGCGCGCCAAGCCCCAGCATTTT. The encoded protein is CASSESGQGRAKPQHF.

This chain connects TRBV6-1 to TRBJ2-5; D perhaps matches TRBD1 (6 bases). The V end lost 6 bases, the J end lost 4 bases, and 15 bases lay between the germline ends. Germline CDR1 MNHNS, CDR2 SASEGT. The CDR3 contains 14 residues. CDR3 bases: TGTGCCAGCAGCCCCCGGACAGAGGGAGAGACCCAGTACTTC. Protein product: CASSPRTEGETQYF.

The sample holds a few counts of this clonotype. The V and J genes are TRBV7-9 and TRBJ2-7; D is unresolved. CDR1 is SEHNR and CDR2 is FQNEAQ in the germline V gene (reference sequence). The CDR3 runs 13 residues. With 7 bases removed from V and 6 bases from J, the gap between germline ends came to 16 bases. The CDR3 spells CASTPRWGSEQYF. CDR3 DNA: TGTGCCAGCACCCCCCGGTGGGGAAGCGAGCAGTACTTC. Together with reference TRBV7-9 and TRBJ2-7, the CDR3 gives the full variable domain: DTGVSQNPRHKITKRGQNVTFRCDPISEHNRLYWYRQTLGQGPEFLTYFQNEAQLEKSRLLSDRFSAERPKGSFSTLEIQRTEQGDSAMYLCASTPRWGSEQYFGPGTRLTVT.

The chain is built from TRBV28 and TRBJ2-7, with TRBD2 identical over 11 bases. The CDR3 spans 15 residues. V gave up 5 bases and J gave up 7 bases; unmatched junction bases: 10. CDR1 MDHEN and CDR2 SYDVKM come from the germline V gene. CDR3 DNA: TGTGCCAGCAGTCTTCCGACTAGCGGGACAGAAGAGCAGTACTTC. As protein: CASSLPTSGTEEQYF.

This clonotype occurred a few times. The J gene is TRBJ1-2, the V gene TRBV5-1; D may be TRBD1 (5 bases). The CDR3 totals 15 residues. V dropped 5 bases and J dropped 6 bases, with 20 bases sitting between them. Looked up from germline, CDR1 is SGHRS and CDR2 is YFSETQ. In DNA form, the CDR3 reads TGCGCCAGCAGACACTACGATTCAGGGATAAATGGCTACACCTTC. Amino acids: CASRHYDSGINGYTF.

This clonotype appeared a few times. The chain couples TRBV21-1 to TRBJ2-6; TRBD1 is taken as the D call from the table, unchecked against the DNA. TRBV21-1 is termed a pseudogene. The CDR3 contains 16 residues. This CDR3 is CASTHTGVSGANVLTF. The CDR3 DNA follows: TGTGCCAGCACGCACACAGGGGTCTCTGGGGCCAACGTCCTGACTTTC.

The chain has TRBV29-1 and TRBJ2-7; 8 positions agree with TRBD1. The junction had 7 bases not matched to a gene; V was cut back by 5 bases and J by 1 base. Germline lookup yields CDR1 SQVTM and CDR2 ANQGSEA. This CDR3 region has 14 residues. CDR3 sequence: CSVLDRGGSYEQYF. In DNA, the CDR3 is TGCAGCGTTCTTGACAGGGGAGGATCCTACGAGCAGTACTTC.

This clonotype occurred a few times. The V and J genes are TRBV7-2 and TRBJ2-1; D is unclear. Germline V gives CDR1 SGHTA, CDR2 FQGNSA. This CDR3 comprises 13 residues. V lost 1 base, J lost 5 bases, and 6 bases lay in between. The CDR3 reads CASSLGRNNEQFF. DNA for the CDR3: TGTGCCAGCAGCTTAGGACGGAACAATGAGCAGTTCTTC.

Notes on this clonotype: Sequence at one end of the junction differs from germline and may be a read error. The CDR3 region has the DNA TGTGCCAGCACCTTACAGGAGGGCTACGAGCAGTACTTC. It codes for CASTLQEGYEQYF. The chain has TRBV7-6 and TRBJ2-7; the D gene is possibly TRBD2 (6 bases). The V gene's germline CDR1 is SGHVS and CDR2 FNYEAQ. CDR3 length equals 13 residues.

The rearrangement links TRBV27 to TRBJ2-3; a possible D gene is TRBD2 (5 bases). Trimming removed 4 bases from V and 0 bases from J, with 14 bases in between. This CDR3 has 16 residues. Germline CDR1 MNHEY, CDR2 SMNVEV (reference sequence). The DNA of the CDR3 is TGTGCCAGCAGTTCCCCGGACTTGGCTAGCACAGATACGCAGTATTTT. This sequence encodes CASSSPDLASTDTQYF.

Worth noting for this clonotype: This may come from a read error, since a much larger clone is one base off. The gene calls are TRBV15 and TRBJ1-5; 8 bases line up with TRBD1. Losses at the gene ends were 4 bases for V and 2 bases for J; bases not matched to a gene: 4. The germline CDR1 and CDR2 sequences are LNHNV and YYDKDF (reference sequence). The CDR3 is 15 residues long. The CDR3 loop reads CATSTMGQGNQPQHF. Written as DNA, the CDR3 is TGTGCCACCAGCACAATGGGACAGGGCAATCAGCCCCAGCATTTT.

This clonotype was counted once. The V gene is TRBV7-6, the J gene TRBJ1-2, with a tentative D call TRBD1 (5 bases). The CDR3 has 14 residues. Trimming shortened V by 3 bases and J by 4 bases, and 12 bases separated the two germline ends. CDR1 is SGHVS and CDR2 is FNYEAQ in the germline V gene. The CDR3 nucleotides are TGTGCCAGCAGCTTTTCGGGGGGAGGCTATGGCTACACCTTC. Encoded protein: CASSFSGGGYGYTF.

This clonotype has more than one count but fewer than ten. The rearrangement uses TRBV20-1 and TRBJ1-1; the match to TRBD1 covers 7 bases. V lost 6 bases and J lost 11; bases outside the gene matches: 12. Germline V lookup: CDR1 DFQATT, CDR2 SNEGSKA (reference sequence). The CDR3 consists of 12 residues. The CDR3 DNA follows: TGCAGTGCCGGGACAGCCACTTCGGGGGCTTTCTTT. Translated, it gives CSAGTATSGAFF.

The genes are TRBV4-1 and TRBJ2-3; 9 bases map to TRBD2. J gave up 3 bases and V 3 bases, and 16 bases lay outside the gene matches. The CDR3 length is 19 residues. Germline CDR1 reads MGHRA; CDR2 reads YSYEKL. The CDR3 sequence is CASSQHGQAGGGRTDTQYF. The CDR3 region has the DNA TGCGCCAGCAGCCAGCACGGACAAGCGGGAGGAGGTCGTACAGATACGCAGTATTTT.

The rearrangement links TRBV28 to TRBJ2-1, with 8 nucleotides matching TRBD1. Trimming removed 5 bases from V and 9 bases from J; junction bases left unmatched: 12. Germline assignment: CDR1 MDHEN and CDR2 SYDVKM. The CDR3 has 15 residues. CDR3 sequence reads: CASSTRDRNFGEQFF. The CDR3 bases are TGTGCCAGCAGTACCCGGGACAGGAACTTCGGTGAGCAGTTCTTC. The whole variable domain, remainder taken from reference TRBV28 and TRBJ2-1, is DVKVTQSSRYLVKRTGEKVFLECVQDMDHENMFWYRQDPGLGLRLIYFSYDVKMKEKGDIPEGYSVSREKKERFSLILESASTNQTSMYLCASSTRDRNFGEQFFGPGTRLTVL.

This clonotype was detected only a few times. The chain links TRBV6-2 or TRBV6-3 to TRBJ1-1; 8 nucleotides agree with TRBD1. Germline lookup yields CDR1 MNHEY and CDR2 SVGEGT. V lost 6 bases and J lost 4; bases outside the gene matches: 10. The CDR3 is 15 residues long. The CDR3 DNA reads as TGTGCCAGCAGCCAACAGGGGGTTTTGGGCACTGAAGCTTTCTTT. Amino acids: CASSQQGVLGTEAFF.

This chain connects TRBV7-9 to TRBJ1-2; 7 bases map to TRBD1. Per the germline V gene, CDR1 is SEHNR and CDR2 is FQNEAQ (reference sequence). This CDR3 has 13 residues. Unmatched junction bases numbered 6, after V lost 7 bases and J lost 4 bases. CDR3 sequence (DNA): TGTGCCAGCATGGAGGGGGCCGGCTATGGCTACACCTTC. This sequence encodes CASMEGAGYGYTF.

This clonotype was counted between two and nine times. The chain couples TRBV18 to TRBJ2-1; D uncertain. From germline, CDR1 is KGHSH and CDR2 LQKENI. The V gene lost 3 bases and the J gene lost 0 bases, with 0 bases spanning the gap. This CDR3 comprises 12 residues. The CDR3 sequence: CASSPSYNEQFF. CDR3 nucleotides: TGTGCCAGCTCACCCTCCTACAATGAGCAGTTCTTC.

The chain recombines TRBV20-1 with TRBJ2-4; D gene ambiguous. The CDR3 is made up of 15 amino acids. Germline CDR1 is DFQATT and CDR2 is SNEGSKA (reference sequence). The V end lost 6 bases, the J end lost 0 bases, and 15 bases lay between the germline ends. The CDR3 DNA is TGCAGTGCCCGGGCAGTGACACTAGCCAAAAACATTCAGTACTTC. Translated, it gives CSARAVTLAKNIQYF.

This clonotype was counted only a few times. The rearrangement links TRBV7-8 to TRBJ2-1; D is unclear. This CDR3 is 14 amino acids long. Germline CDR1 reads SGHVS; CDR2 reads FQNEAQ. V gave up 5 bases and J gave up 7 bases, with 15 bases separating them. CDR3 protein: CASSPRLSINEQFF. The CDR3 DNA sequence: TGTGCCAGCAGCCCCCGACTGTCCATTAATGAGCAGTTCTTC.

This clonotype was picked up a small number of times. This chain connects TRBV20-1 to TRBJ1-2; 7 bases match TRBD1. CDR1 DFQATT and CDR2 SNEGSKA come from the germline V gene (reference sequence). The CDR3 length is 13 residues. V dropped 5 bases and J dropped 8; count of bases not matched to a gene: 11. The chain's CDR3 is CSADPRGTEGYTF. CDR3 bases: TGCAGTGCTGACCCCCGTGGGACAGAGGGCTACACCTTC.

This clonotype is labeled as medium-sized. The chain links TRBV6-5 to TRBJ1-1; possibly TRBD1 for D (5 bases). Germline assignment: CDR1 MNHEY and CDR2 SVGAGI. There are 16 residues in the CDR3. The V end lost 0 bases, the J end lost 0 bases, and 11 bases lay between the germline ends. The chain's CDR3 is CASSYSYRTMNTEAFF. CDR3 nucleotide sequence: TGTGCCAGCAGTTACTCGTACCGGACAATGAACACTGAAGCTTTCTTT.

This clonotype was detected only a few times. Here the CDR3 reads CASSYESGGPTETQYF. The CDR3, as DNA: TGTGCCAGCAGTTACGAGTCGGGAGGGCCAACAGAGACCCAGTACTTC. V and J are TRBV6-2 or TRBV6-3 and TRBJ2-5, with 8 bases fitting TRBD2. CDR1 is MNHEY, CDR2 SVGEGT, per germline. The CDR3 runs 16 residues. The V gene end was trimmed by 2 bases and the J gene end by 4 bases; junction bases not matched to a gene: 9.

This clonotype was found a few times. The chain uses TRBV19 and TRBJ2-1; TRBD2 agrees at 12 bases. Trimming took 6 bases from V and 2 from J; bases not matched to a gene: 5. The CDR3 is made up of 16 amino acids. CDR1 and CDR2 (germline): LNHDA, SQIVND (reference sequence). In nucleotides, the CDR3 is TGTGCCAGTAGGTTTCTAGCGGGAGGGCCCTACAATGAGCAGTTCTTC. Translated: CASRFLAGGPYNEQFF. Complete variable domain (other parts from reference TRBV19 and TRBJ2-1): DGGITQSPKYLFRKEGQNVTLSCEQNLNHDAMYWYRQDPGQGLRLIYYSQIVNDFQKGDIAEGYSVSREKKESFPLTVTSAQKNPTAFYLCASRFLAGGPYNEQFFGPGTRLTVL.

This clonotype was counted only a few times. This rearrangement joins TRBV6-5 to TRBJ1-1; D remains unclear. CDR3 length: 15 amino acids. Per germline, CDR1 MNHEY and CDR2 SVGAGI. Trimming removed 0 bases from V and 5 bases from J, with 13 bases in between. The CDR3 here is CASSYSGPRWTEAFF. The DNA of the CDR3 is TGTGCCAGCAGTTACTCCGGACCCCGGTGGACTGAAGCTTTCTTT.

This clonotype has only a few counts. The V call is TRBV6-4, the J call TRBJ2-7; the match to TRBD1 covers 9 bases. The CDR3 has 14 residues. The trim removed 4 bases at V and 7 bases at J, leaving 8 bases unmatched. Germline-derived CDR1 and CDR2 are MRHNA and SNTAGT. CDR3 in amino acids: CASSAGTGRGEQYF. The DNA for the CDR3 is TGTGCCAGCAGTGCCGGGACAGGGAGAGGTGAGCAGTACTTC.

The CDR3 region is CASSQQAAEYNEQFF. The CDR3 coding sequence is TGTGCCAGCAGTCAACAGGCTGCAGAATACAATGAGCAGTTCTTC. This chain connects TRBV6-2 or TRBV6-3 to TRBJ2-1; D perhaps matches TRBD1 (5 bases). V lost 5 bases to trimming and J lost 4 bases, with 15 bases between them. Germline values: CDR1 MNHEY, CDR2 SVGEGT. This CDR3 region has 15 residues.

The rearrangement links TRBV7-2 to TRBJ2-1; the D gene is possibly TRBD2 (6 bases). The CDR3 consists of 16 residues. Germline lookup yields CDR1 SGHTA and CDR2 FQGNSA. V was trimmed by 4 bases and J by 0 bases, leaving 13 bases between them. As DNA, the CDR3 is TGTGCCAGCAGCTGGGGACTCCTCAGCTCCTACAATGAGCAGTTCTTC. Protein product: CASSWGLLSSYNEQFF.

This clonotype was detected a few times. This chain uses TRBV28 with TRBJ1-5, with D perhaps TRBD1 (5 bases). V was pared by 6 bases and J by 6 bases, with 15 bases between. The CDR3 is 14 amino acids. From germline, CDR1 is MDHEN and CDR2 SYDVKM. DNA for the CDR3: TGTGCCAGCAGCCCGTGGGGCCAAGGTCAGCCCCAGCATTTT. Its protein product is CASSPWGQGQPQHF.

The table lists this clonotype with a few counts. The CDR3 reads CASSARPGLAGDTQYF. In DNA, the CDR3 is TGTGCCAGCAGTGCGCGACCGGGACTAGCGGGGGATACGCAGTATTTT. The chain uses TRBV6-1 and TRBJ2-3; 13 bases match TRBD2. The CDR3 is 16 residues long. The V and J ends lost 4 bases and 6 bases, in that order; junction bases with no gene match: 7. CDR1 is MNHNS and CDR2 is SASEGT in the germline V gene.

This clonotype was found a few times. The chain has TRBV19 and TRBJ1-6; 9 nucleotides align to TRBD1. Germline V CDR1 and CDR2: LNHDA, SQIVND (reference sequence). This CDR3 is 15 amino acids long. V was clipped by 3 bases and J by 7 bases; unmatched bases: 4. The CDR3 DNA follows: TGTGCCAGTAGTATCTCGACAGGGGGAAATTCACCCCTCCACTTT. It codes for CASSISTGGNSPLHF.